Listed here is a single T cell receptor beta chain. This CDR3 spans 16 amino acids. Germline assignment: CDR1 MNHNS and CDR2 SASEGT. With V trimmed by 2 bases and J by 5 bases, 7 bases remained unmatched. Per the original methods: Researchers report that nucleated cell counts were estimated from reference gene primer amplification. Repertoires were generated with immunoSEQ multiplex PCR, while TCRdb's copy carries only in-frame clones and drops some. V, J and clone size derive from that table, while D and trimming were established from the DNA sequence. The profile shows fewer than 500,000 clones, 70% to 90% of them singletons. This entry comes from a study of blood T cell repertoires in COVID-19.

V and J are TRBV6-1 and TRBJ1-5; 9 bases map to TRBD1. Sequenced material: PBMCs or T cells enriched from blood (not recorded which). This sequence originates from a woman younger than 35 with acute COVID-19. The CDR3 nucleotides read TGTGCCAGCAGTGAAAGGACAGGGGCGCTTTATCAGCCCCAGCATTTT. Translating gives CASSERTGALYQPQHF.